The TCR beta chain described here comes from a study of blood T cell repertoires in COVID-19. Method: immunoSEQ multiplex PCR; TCRdb's copy keeps in-frame clones and lacks some. The profile shows 310,000 or so clones, approximately 84% of them singletons. The germline V and J ends were trimmed by 3 bases and 9 bases, with 15 bases remaining between them. Germline values: CDR1 SGHVS, CDR2 FQNEAQ. The CDR3 loop spans 14 amino acids. Participants reported their clinical history, and cohort assignment relied on those reports. The genes are TRBV7-8 and TRBJ2-1; D might be TRBD1 (8 bases). This TCR derives from a woman younger than 35 who had recovered from COVID-19. The sequenced sample consisted of PBMCs or T cells enriched from blood (not recorded which). The CDR3: CASSFQGAGAEQFF. In DNA, the CDR3 is TGTGCCAGCAGCTTTCAGGGGGCGGGAGCTGAGCAGTTCTTC.